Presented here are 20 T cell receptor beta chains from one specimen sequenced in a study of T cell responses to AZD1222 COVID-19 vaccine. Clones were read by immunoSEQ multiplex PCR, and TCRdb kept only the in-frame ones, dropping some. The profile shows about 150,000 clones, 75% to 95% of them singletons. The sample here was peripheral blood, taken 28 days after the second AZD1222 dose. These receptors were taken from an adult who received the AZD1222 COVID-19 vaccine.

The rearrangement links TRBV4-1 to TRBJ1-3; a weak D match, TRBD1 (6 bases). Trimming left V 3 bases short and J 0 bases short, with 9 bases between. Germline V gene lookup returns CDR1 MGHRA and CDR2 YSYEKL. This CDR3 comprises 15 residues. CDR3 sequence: CASSQRQVSGNTIYF. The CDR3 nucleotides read TGCGCCAGCAGCCAGAGACAGGTCTCTGGAAACACCATATATTTT.

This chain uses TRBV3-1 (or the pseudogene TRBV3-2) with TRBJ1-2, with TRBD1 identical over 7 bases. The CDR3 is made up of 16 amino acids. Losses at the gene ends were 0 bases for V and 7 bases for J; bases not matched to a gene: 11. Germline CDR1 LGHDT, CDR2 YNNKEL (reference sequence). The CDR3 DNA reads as TGTGCCAGCAGCCAAGACGCTGATCCAGGGGGTAGTGGCTACACCTTC. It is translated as CASSQDADPGGSGYTF.

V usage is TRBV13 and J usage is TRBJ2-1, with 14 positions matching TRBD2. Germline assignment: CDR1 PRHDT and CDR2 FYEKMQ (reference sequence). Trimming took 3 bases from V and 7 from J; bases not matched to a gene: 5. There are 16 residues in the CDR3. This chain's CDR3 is CASSFSTSGRGNEQFF. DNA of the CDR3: TGTGCCAGCAGCTTCTCGACTAGCGGGAGGGGGAATGAGCAGTTCTTC.

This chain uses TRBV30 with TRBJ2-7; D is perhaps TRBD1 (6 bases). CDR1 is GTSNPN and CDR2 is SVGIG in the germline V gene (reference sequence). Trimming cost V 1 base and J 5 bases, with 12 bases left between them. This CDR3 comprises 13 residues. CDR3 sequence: CAWSAHRAHEQYF. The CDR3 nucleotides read TGTGCCTGGAGTGCCCACAGGGCCCACGAGCAGTACTTC.

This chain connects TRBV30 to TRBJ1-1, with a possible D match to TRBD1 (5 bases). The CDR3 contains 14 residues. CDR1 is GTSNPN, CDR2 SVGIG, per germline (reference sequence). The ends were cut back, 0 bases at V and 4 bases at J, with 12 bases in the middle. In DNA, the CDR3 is TGTGCCTGGAGTGTATGGGGCGGAGCCACTGAAGCTTTCTTT. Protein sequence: CAWSVWGGATEAFF.

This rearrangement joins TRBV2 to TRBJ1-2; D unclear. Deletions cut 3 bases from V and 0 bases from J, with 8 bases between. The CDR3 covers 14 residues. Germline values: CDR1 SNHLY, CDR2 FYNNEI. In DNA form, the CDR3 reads TGTGCCAGCAGTGAGTTTCGGTCTAACTATGGCTACACCTTC. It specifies CASSEFRSNYGYTF.

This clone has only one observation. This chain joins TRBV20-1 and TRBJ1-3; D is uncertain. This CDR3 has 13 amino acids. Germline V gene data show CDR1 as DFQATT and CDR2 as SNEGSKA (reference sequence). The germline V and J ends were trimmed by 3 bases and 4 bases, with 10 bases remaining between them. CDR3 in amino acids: CSASAEVGNTIYF. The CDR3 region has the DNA TGCAGTGCTAGTGCCGAGGTCGGAAACACCATATATTTT.

DNA of the CDR3: TGTGCCAGCAGTTGGGACGGTTACAATGAGCAGTTCTTC. It translates to CASSWDGYNEQFF. This chain links TRBV6-5 with TRBJ2-1, with D perhaps assigned TRBD1 or TRBD2 (5 bases each). V lost 4 bases to trimming and J lost 4 bases, with 8 bases between them. CDR1 and CDR2 from the germline V gene are MNHEY and SVGAGI. The CDR3 runs to 13 residues.

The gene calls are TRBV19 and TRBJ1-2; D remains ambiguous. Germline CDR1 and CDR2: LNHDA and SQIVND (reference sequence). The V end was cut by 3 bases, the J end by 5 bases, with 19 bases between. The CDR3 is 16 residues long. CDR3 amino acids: CASSIGLRNLGYGYTF. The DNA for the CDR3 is TGTGCCAGTAGTATCGGATTAAGGAATCTTGGGTATGGCTACACCTTC.

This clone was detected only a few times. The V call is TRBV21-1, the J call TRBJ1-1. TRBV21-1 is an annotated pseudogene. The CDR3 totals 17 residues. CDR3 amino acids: CASKPLAYSGANTEAFF. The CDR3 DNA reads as TGTGCCAGCAAGCCTTTGGCTTACTCCGGGGCGAACACTGAAGCTTTCTTT.

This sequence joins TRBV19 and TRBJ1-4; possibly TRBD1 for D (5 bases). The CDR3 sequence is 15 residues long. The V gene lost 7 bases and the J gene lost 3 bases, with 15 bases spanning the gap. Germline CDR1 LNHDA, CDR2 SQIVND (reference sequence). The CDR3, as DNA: TGTGCCAGTACCCCTCCAGGGATGCCTAATGAAAAACTGTTTTTT. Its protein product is CASTPPGMPNEKLFF.

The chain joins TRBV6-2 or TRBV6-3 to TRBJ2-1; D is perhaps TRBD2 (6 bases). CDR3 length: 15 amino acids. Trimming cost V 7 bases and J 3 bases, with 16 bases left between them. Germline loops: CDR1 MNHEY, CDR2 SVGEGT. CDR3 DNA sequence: TGTGCCAGCATCCCCGCTGGAGGGGTCTACAATGAGCAGTTCTTC. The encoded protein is CASIPAGGVYNEQFF.

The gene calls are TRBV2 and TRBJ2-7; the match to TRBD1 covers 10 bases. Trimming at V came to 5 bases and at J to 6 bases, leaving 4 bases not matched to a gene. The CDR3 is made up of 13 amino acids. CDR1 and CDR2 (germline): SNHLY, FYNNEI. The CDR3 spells CASSFDRGLEQYF. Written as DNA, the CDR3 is TGTGCCAGCAGTTTCGACAGGGGGCTCGAGCAGTACTTC.

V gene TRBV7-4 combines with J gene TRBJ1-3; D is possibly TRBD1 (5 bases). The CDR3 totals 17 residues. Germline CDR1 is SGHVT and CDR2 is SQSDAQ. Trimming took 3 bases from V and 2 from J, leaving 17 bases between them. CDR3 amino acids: CASSFCRQGGTGNTIYF. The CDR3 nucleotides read TGTGCCAGCAGCTTCTGCAGGCAGGGAGGTACTGGAAACACCATATATTTT.

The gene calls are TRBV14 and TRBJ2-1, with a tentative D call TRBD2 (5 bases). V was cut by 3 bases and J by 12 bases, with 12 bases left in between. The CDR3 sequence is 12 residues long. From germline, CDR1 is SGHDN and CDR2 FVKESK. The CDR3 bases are TGTGCCAGCAGCCAGGTGAACCGGGGGCAGTTCTTC. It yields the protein CASSQVNRGQFF.

The CDR3 sequence is CSVEAYDGSYEQYF. CDR3 nucleotides: TGCAGCGTTGAAGCCTATGACGGCTCCTACGAGCAGTACTTC. The chain recombines TRBV29-1 with TRBJ2-7; D unresolved. The V gene's germline CDR1 is SQVTM and CDR2 ANQGSEA. The V and J ends lost 1 base and 0 bases respectively, with 10 bases between them. CDR3 length: 14 amino acids.

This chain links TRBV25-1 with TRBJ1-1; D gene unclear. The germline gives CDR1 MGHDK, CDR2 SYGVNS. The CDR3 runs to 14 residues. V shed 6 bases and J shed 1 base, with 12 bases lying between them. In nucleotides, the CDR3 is TGTGCCAGCAGGAACGGGCTATCGAACACTGAAGCTTTCTTT. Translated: CASRNGLSNTEAFF.

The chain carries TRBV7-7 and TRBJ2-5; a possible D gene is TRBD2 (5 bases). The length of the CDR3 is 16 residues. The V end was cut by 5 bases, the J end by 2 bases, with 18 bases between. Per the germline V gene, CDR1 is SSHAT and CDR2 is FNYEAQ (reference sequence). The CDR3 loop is CASSQHAGLGQETQYF. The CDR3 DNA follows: TGTGCCAGCAGCCAACATGCAGGACTTGGACAAGAGACCCAGTACTTC.

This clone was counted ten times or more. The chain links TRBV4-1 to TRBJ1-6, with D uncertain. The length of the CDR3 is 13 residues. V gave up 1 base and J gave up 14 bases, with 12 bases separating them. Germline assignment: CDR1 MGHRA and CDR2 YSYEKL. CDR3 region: CASSQGDLFTLHF. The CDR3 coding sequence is TGCGCCAGCAGCCAAGGTGACCTATTCACCCTCCACTTT.

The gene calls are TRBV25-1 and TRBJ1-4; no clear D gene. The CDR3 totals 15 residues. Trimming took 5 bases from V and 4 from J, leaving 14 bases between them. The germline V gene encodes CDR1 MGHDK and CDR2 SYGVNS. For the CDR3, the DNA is TGTGCCAGCAGTCAGCCGGGAATTAATAATGAAAAACTGTTTTTT. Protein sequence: CASSQPGINNEKLFF. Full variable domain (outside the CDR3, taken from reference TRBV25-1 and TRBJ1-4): EADIYQTPRYLVIGTGKKITLECSQTMGHDKMYWYQQDPGMELHLIHYSYGVNSTEKGDLSSESTVSRIRTEHFPLTLESARPSHTSQYLCASSQPGINNEKLFFGSGTQLSVL.